The 10 T cell receptor beta chains presented below share a single source sample, sequenced in a study of cytomegalovirus exposure and HLA in healthy donors. 60 Vbeta and 13 Jbeta primers were used in PCR. Sequencing used immunoSEQ multiplex PCR; TCRdb keeps in-frame clones, though not all of them. Of approximately 140,000 clones in the sample, roughly 80% were seen once. The sequencing input was PBMCs. Receptors originate from a female donor in good health and CMV-seronegative.

The chain couples TRBV6-6 to TRBJ1-3; D ambiguous. CDR1 is MNHNY and CDR2 is SVGAGI in the germline V gene (reference sequence). Between the trimmed V and J ends, which lost 7 bases and 0 bases, there was a span of 7 bases. The CDR3 is 13 residues long. CDR3 DNA: TGTGCCAGCAATCTGCGCTCTGGAAACACCATATATTTT. Encoded protein: CASNLRSGNTIYF.

CDR3 loop: CASSLDGTGSYNEQFF. CDR3 DNA: TGTGCCAGCAGCTTAGACGGGACAGGCTCCTACAATGAGCAGTTCTTC. The genes are TRBV11-2 and TRBJ2-1; 8 nucleotides agree with TRBD1. Germline V gene sequence: CDR1 SGHAT, CDR2 FQNNGV. This CDR3 spans 16 amino acids. Trimming took 0 bases from V and 0 from J; bases not matched to a gene: 1.

The chain has TRBV7-9 and TRBJ2-5; the D is unclear. Trimming shortened V by 5 bases and J by 9 bases, and 16 bases separated the two germline ends. Germline assignment: CDR1 SEHNR and CDR2 FQNEAQ (reference sequence). This CDR3 is built from 13 residues. The CDR3 DNA follows: TGTGCCAGCAGCCCTATATCCATCGAGGCCCAGTACTTC. Translated: CASSPISIEAQYF. The full variable domain, in which reference TRBV7-9 and TRBJ2-5 provide the parts outside the CDR3, is DTGVSQNPRHKITKRGQNVTFRCDPISEHNRLYWYRQTLGQGPEFLTYFQNEAQLEKSRLLSDRFSAERPKGSFSTLEIQRTEQGDSAMYLCASSPISIEAQYFGPGTRLLVL.

The V and J genes are TRBV5-4 and TRBJ1-2; D ambiguous. In germline, CDR1 is SGHNT, CDR2 YYREEE (reference sequence). The CDR3 contains 15 residues. The V gene lost 2 bases and the J gene lost 4 bases, with 15 bases spanning the gap. The CDR3 DNA reads as TGTGCCAGCAGCTTTAATCGAGGGCTTAGCTATGGCTACACCTTC. Translating gives CASSFNRGLSYGYTF.

The chain is built from TRBV9 and TRBJ2-5, with 7 nucleotides matching TRBD2. The germline V gene has CDR1 SGDLS and CDR2 YYNGEE. Trimming took 4 bases from V and 4 from J; bases not matched to a gene: 10. CDR3 length: 15 residues. CDR3 in amino acids: CASSLYRGEGETQYF. CDR3 DNA sequence: TGTGCCAGCAGCCTCTATCGCGGGGAGGGAGAGACCCAGTACTTC.

The rearrangement uses TRBV30 and TRBJ1-6; no reliable D call. CDR3 size: 14 residues. V gave up 2 bases and J gave up 11 bases, with 16 bases separating them. Per germline, CDR1 GTSNPN and CDR2 SVGIG (reference sequence). CDR3 sequence reads: CAWSRDATNPPLHF. In DNA form, the CDR3 reads TGTGCCTGGAGTCGAGATGCAACGAATCCACCCCTCCACTTT.

This rearrangement joins TRBV7-3 to TRBJ2-3; possibly TRBD2 for D (5 bases). The CDR3 totals 15 residues. Per the germline V gene, CDR1 is SGHTA and CDR2 is FQGTGA. V was clipped by 5 bases and J by 6 bases, with 18 bases between them. CDR3: CASSDGREYFDTQYF. CDR3 DNA: TGTGCCAGCAGCGACGGACGGGAATACTTCGATACGCAGTATTTT.

This sequence joins TRBV10-3 and TRBJ2-5; 14 nucleotides match TRBD2. CDR3 length equals 12 residues. Trimming at V came to 10 bases and at J to 11 bases, leaving 6 bases not matched to a gene. CDR1 ENHRY and CDR2 SYGVKD come from the germline V gene. CDR3 region: CATGLAGGEQYF. CDR3 sequence (DNA): TGTGCCACTGGACTAGCGGGAGGAGAGCAGTACTTC.

The V call is TRBV7-2, the J call TRBJ1-5, with TRBD1 identical over 7 bases. CDR3 length: 13 amino acids. Germline trimming cut 6 bases from V and 7 bases from J; bases unmatched to any gene: 6. The V gene's germline CDR1 is SGHTA and CDR2 FQGNSA. CDR3 DNA: TGTGCCAGCAGTCGGGACAGCCGACAGCCCCAGCATTTT. Its translation is CASSRDSRQPQHF. The variable domain in full, completed from reference TRBV7-2 and TRBJ1-5, reads GAGVSQSPSNKVTEKGKDVELRCDPISGHTALYWYRQSLGQGLEFLIYFQGNSAPDKSGLPSDRFSAERTGGSVSTLTIQRTQQEDSAVYLCASSRDSRQPQHFGDGTRLSIL.

This chain links TRBV5-8 with TRBJ2-6; 7 positions agree with TRBD1. With 2 bases clipped from V and 2 bases from J, the junction kept 10 bases outside the gene matches. The CDR3 spans 18 residues. CDR1 and CDR2 (germline): SGHTS, YDEGEE. In DNA, the CDR3 is TGTGCCAGCAGCTTAGTCGGGACAGCTTTGGCTGGGGCCAACGTCCTGACTTTC. It specifies CASSLVGTALAGANVLTF. Based on the CDR3 plus reference TRBV5-8 and TRBJ2-6, the full variable domain is EAGVTQSPTHLIKTRGQQATLRCSPISGHTSVYWYQQALGLGLQFLLWYDEGEERNRGNFPPRFSGRQFPNYSSELNVNALELEDSALYLCASSLVGTALAGANVLTFGAGSRLTVL.